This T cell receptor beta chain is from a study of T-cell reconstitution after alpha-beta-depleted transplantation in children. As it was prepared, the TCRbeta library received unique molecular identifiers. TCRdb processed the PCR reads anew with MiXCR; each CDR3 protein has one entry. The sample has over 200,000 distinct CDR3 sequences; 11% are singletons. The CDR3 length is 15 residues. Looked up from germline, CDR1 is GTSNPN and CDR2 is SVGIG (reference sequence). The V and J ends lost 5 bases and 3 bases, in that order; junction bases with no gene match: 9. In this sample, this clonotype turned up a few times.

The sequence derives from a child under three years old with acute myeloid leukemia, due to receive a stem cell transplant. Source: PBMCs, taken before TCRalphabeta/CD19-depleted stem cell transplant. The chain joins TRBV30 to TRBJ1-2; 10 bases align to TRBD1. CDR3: CAWEGQGTRHYGYTF. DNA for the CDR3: TGTGCCTGGGAGGGACAGGGGACAAGGCACTATGGCTACACCTTC.